These T cell receptor beta chains were read from a single sample in a study of graft-versus-host responses after intestinal transplantation. These TCRs' antigens remain unknown. Some clones are missing from TCRdb's copy, which holds only in-frame ones; the method was immunoSEQ multiplex PCR. This table has approximately 90,000 clones, about nine tenths appearing once. The specimen was unstimulated CD8+ T cells sorted from spleen or lymph node cells, collected before intestinal transplant. These receptors were obtained from a human donor who received an intestinal transplant. CDR3s include the opening cysteine and the closing phenylalanine or tryptophan. The order of the fields is D gene, J gene, clone size, V gene, CDR3 protein, CDR3 DNA. A D gene is named only where the DNA matches it firmly. Expanded clones get a size class; other rows say once, few or many, or leave the size out.

d_gene: .; j_gene: TRBJ2-1; abundance: .; v_gene: TRBV15; CDR3aa: CATTPEVHYYNEQFF; CDR3nt: TGTGCCACCACCCCGGAGGTGCATTACTACAATGAGCAGTTCTTC
d_gene: TRBD1; j_gene: TRBJ2-1; abundance: .; v_gene: TRBV4-1; CDR3aa: CASSLLGTGPKGEQFF; CDR3nt: TGCGCCAGCAGCCTACTCGGGACAGGTCCCAAAGGTGAGCAGTTCTTC
d_gene: .; j_gene: TRBJ1-6; abundance: .; v_gene: TRBV15; CDR3aa: CATSADTGYNSPLHF; CDR3nt: TGTGCCACCAGCGCGGACACAGGGTATAATTCACCCCTCCACTTT
d_gene: TRBD2; j_gene: TRBJ2-1; abundance: .; v_gene: TRBV7-7; CDR3aa: CASSLGAGLAGGNNEQFF; CDR3nt: TGTGCCAGCAGCTTAGGTGCGGGGCTAGCGGGGGGGAACAATGAGCAGTTCTTC
d_gene: .; j_gene: TRBJ2-7; abundance: .; v_gene: TRBV13; CDR3aa: CASSLTGRNEQYF; CDR3nt: TGTGCCAGCAGCCTTACAGGGAGAAACGAGCAGTACTTC
d_gene: TRBD1; j_gene: TRBJ1-2; abundance: .; v_gene: TRBV13; CDR3aa: CASSLGRQGAGTF; CDR3nt: TGTGCCAGCAGCTTGGGGCGCCAGGGGGCCGGGACCTTC
d_gene: .; j_gene: TRBJ2-1; abundance: .; v_gene: TRBV20-1; CDR3aa: CSARDNEQFF; CDR3nt: TGCAGTGCTAGGGACAATGAGCAGTTCTTC
d_gene: TRBD1; j_gene: TRBJ1-4; abundance: .; v_gene: TRBV29-1; CDR3aa: CSVEGTGVNEKLFF; CDR3nt: TGCAGCGTTGAAGGGACAGGGGTAAACGAAAAACTGTTTTTT
d_gene: .; j_gene: TRBJ1-1; abundance: .; v_gene: TRBV9; CDR3aa: CASSVEATYTEAFF; CDR3nt: TGTGCCAGCAGCGTAGAGGCCACCTACACTGAAGCTTTCTTT
d_gene: .; j_gene: TRBJ2-5; abundance: .; v_gene: TRBV11-2; CDR3aa: CASSLVSVEVLQETQYF; CDR3nt: TGTGCCAGCAGCTTAGTATCAGTAGAAGTCCTTCAAGAGACCCAGTACTTC
d_gene: .; j_gene: TRBJ1-1; abundance: .; v_gene: TRBV29-1; CDR3aa: CSVETGLTEAFF; CDR3nt: TGCAGCGTTGAGACAGGTCTCACTGAAGCTTTCTTT
d_gene: .; j_gene: TRBJ2-2; abundance: .; v_gene: TRBV2; CDR3aa: CATPRLVRGADTGELFF; CDR3nt: TGTGCCACACCACGACTTGTACGAGGGGCTGACACCGGGGAGCTGTTTTTT
d_gene: .; j_gene: TRBJ1-2; abundance: .; v_gene: TRBV5-5; CDR3aa: CASSLSGANYGYTF; CDR3nt: TGTGCCAGCAGCTTATCGGGGGCTAACTATGGCTACACCTTC
d_gene: TRBD1; j_gene: TRBJ2-7; abundance: once; v_gene: TRBV6-5; CDR3aa: CASTNTGVGEQYF; CDR3nt: TGTGCCAGCACGAACACAGGGGTAGGGGAGCAGTACTTC
d_gene: .; j_gene: TRBJ2-7; abundance: .; v_gene: TRBV27; CDR3aa: CASSLSSDGTEQYF; CDR3nt: TGTGCCAGCAGTTTATCGAGTGACGGGACCGAGCAGTACTTC
d_gene: .; j_gene: TRBJ1-2; abundance: .; v_gene: TRBV6-5; CDR3aa: CASSEGLFYGYTF; CDR3nt: TGTGCCAGCAGTGAGGGACTGTTCTATGGCTACACCTTC
d_gene: .; j_gene: TRBJ2-7; abundance: .; v_gene: TRBV29-1; CDR3aa: CSVVAGHTYEQYF; CDR3nt: TGCAGCGTTGTCGCAGGTCATACCTACGAGCAGTACTTC
d_gene: .; j_gene: TRBJ2-4; abundance: .; v_gene: TRBV27; CDR3aa: CASSFSGAKNIQYF; CDR3nt: TGTGCCAGCAGTTTCTCGGGGGCCAAAAACATTCAGTACTTC
d_gene: TRBD1; j_gene: TRBJ1-6; abundance: .; v_gene: TRBV12-5; CDR3aa: CASGPGTGGRSPLHF; CDR3nt: TGTGCTAGTGGACCGGGGACAGGGGGCAGGTCACCCCTCCACTTT
d_gene: .; j_gene: TRBJ2-2; abundance: .; v_gene: TRBV28; CDR3aa: CASTVSGELFF; CDR3nt: TGTGCCAGCACCGTCTCCGGGGAGCTGTTTTTT
d_gene: .; j_gene: TRBJ1-1; abundance: .; v_gene: TRBV7-9; CDR3aa: CASSGDASQAFF; CDR3nt: TGTGCCAGCAGTGGGGACGCTTCCCAAGCTTTCTTT
d_gene: TRBD1; j_gene: TRBJ1-5; abundance: once; v_gene: TRBV2; CDR3aa: CASDRDNQPQHF; CDR3nt: TGTGCCAGCGACAGGGACAATCAGCCCCAGCATTTT
d_gene: .; j_gene: TRBJ2-7; abundance: .; v_gene: TRBV27; CDR3aa: CASSLTGPGAGYEQYF; CDR3nt: TGTGCCAGCAGTTTAACGGGGCCAGGGGCCGGCTACGAGCAGTACTTC
d_gene: .; j_gene: TRBJ1-1; abundance: .; v_gene: TRBV20-1; CDR3aa: CSASDGTEAFF; CDR3nt: TGCAGTGCTAGTGACGGCACTGAAGCTTTCTTT
d_gene: .; j_gene: TRBJ2-6; abundance: .; v_gene: TRBV7-9; CDR3aa: CASSSWDTDGSGANVLTF; CDR3nt: TGTGCCAGCAGTTCTTGGGATACTGATGGCTCTGGGGCCAACGTCCTGACTTTC
d_gene: .; j_gene: TRBJ2-1; abundance: .; v_gene: TRBV4-1; CDR3aa: CASSPRASYNEQFF; CDR3nt: TGCGCCAGCAGCCCCCGGGCTTCCTACAATGAGCAGTTCTTC
d_gene: .; j_gene: TRBJ2-7; abundance: .; v_gene: TRBV7-9; CDR3aa: CASSLLPSASYEQYF; CDR3nt: TGTGCCAGCAGCTTATTGCCTAGCGCTAGCTACGAGCAGTACTTC
d_gene: TRBD1; j_gene: TRBJ2-1; abundance: .; v_gene: TRBV29-1; CDR3aa: CSVTGDPSYNEQFF; CDR3nt: TGCAGCGTTACAGGGGACCCCTCCTACAATGAGCAGTTCTTC
d_gene: .; j_gene: TRBJ1-6; abundance: .; v_gene: TRBV10-1; CDR3aa: CASSDSYNSPLHF; CDR3nt: TGCGCCAGCAGTGACTCCTATAATTCACCCCTCCACTTT
d_gene: .; j_gene: TRBJ2-3; abundance: .; v_gene: TRBV30; CDR3aa: CAWSVLWKTSTDTQYF; CDR3nt: TGTGCCTGGAGTGTACTCTGGAAAACTTCCACAGATACGCAGTATTTT
d_gene: .; j_gene: TRBJ1-2; abundance: .; v_gene: TRBV12-2; CDR3aa: CASRLGEHSGQGGGYTF; CDR3nt: TGTGCAAGTCGCTTAGGGGAACACTCGGGGCAGGGAGGTGGCTACACCTTC
d_gene: .; j_gene: TRBJ1-1; abundance: .; v_gene: TRBV6-5; CDR3aa: CASRGTEAFF; CDR3nt: TGTGCCAGCAGGGGGACTGAAGCTTTCTTT
d_gene: .; j_gene: TRBJ2-2; abundance: .; v_gene: TRBV7-9; CDR3aa: CASSPGAGTGELFF; CDR3nt: TGTGCCAGCAGCCCCGGTGCGGGCACCGGGGAGCTGTTTTTT
d_gene: .; j_gene: TRBJ2-7; abundance: .; v_gene: TRBV6-5; CDR3aa: CASSLGSAYEQYF; CDR3nt: TGTGCCAGCAGCCTAGGGAGTGCCTACGAGCAGTACTTC
d_gene: .; j_gene: TRBJ2-1; abundance: .; v_gene: TRBV11-1; CDR3aa: CASSLAPGLPYNEQFF; CDR3nt: TGTGCCAGCAGCTTAGCGCCGGGACTGCCCTACAATGAGCAGTTCTTC
d_gene: .; j_gene: TRBJ2-7; abundance: .; v_gene: TRBV11-2; CDR3aa: CASSLLARPYEQYF; CDR3nt: TGTGCCAGCAGCTTGTTAGCCAGGCCCTACGAGCAGTACTTC
d_gene: .; j_gene: TRBJ2-5; abundance: .; v_gene: TRBV4-1; CDR3aa: CASSQLHRGPQETQYF; CDR3nt: TGCGCCAGCAGCCAACTCCATCGGGGTCCCCAAGAGACCCAGTACTTC
d_gene: .; j_gene: TRBJ2-3; abundance: .; v_gene: TRBV5-1; CDR3aa: CASSLGGADTQYF; CDR3nt: TGCGCCAGCAGCTTGGGTGGGGCGGATACGCAGTATTTT
d_gene: .; j_gene: TRBJ1-2; abundance: .; v_gene: TRBV6-1; CDR3aa: CASSTGGGYLSGYTF; CDR3nt: TGTGCCAGCAGTACGGGAGGCGGTTATCTGTCTGGCTACACCTTC
d_gene: TRBD1; j_gene: TRBJ2-7; abundance: .; v_gene: TRBV19; CDR3aa: CASSIGTGYEQYF; CDR3nt: TGTGCCAGTAGTATAGGGACAGGCTACGAGCAGTACTTC
d_gene: TRBD1; j_gene: TRBJ1-5; abundance: .; v_gene: TRBV7-9; CDR3aa: CASSSTGANQPQHF; CDR3nt: TGTGCCAGCAGCTCCACAGGGGCAAATCAGCCCCAGCATTTT
d_gene: .; j_gene: TRBJ2-5; abundance: .; v_gene: TRBV9; CDR3aa: CASSVGGFQETQYF; CDR3nt: TGTGCCAGCAGCGTAGGAGGCTTCCAAGAGACCCAGTACTTC
d_gene: TRBD2; j_gene: TRBJ2-1; abundance: .; v_gene: TRBV13; CDR3aa: CASSPSGRGYNEQFF; CDR3nt: TGTGCCAGCAGCCCCAGCGGGAGGGGATACAATGAGCAGTTCTTC
d_gene: TRBD2; j_gene: TRBJ2-7; abundance: .; v_gene: TRBV6-4; CDR3aa: CASSEFPSGRVYEQYF; CDR3nt: TGTGCCAGCAGTGAGTTCCCTAGCGGGAGAGTGTACGAGCAGTACTTC
d_gene: TRBD1; j_gene: TRBJ2-7; abundance: .; v_gene: TRBV11-2; CDR3aa: CASRQRQGAPYEQYF; CDR3nt: TGTGCCAGCAGACAGAGACAGGGGGCCCCCTACGAGCAGTACTTC
d_gene: TRBD1; j_gene: TRBJ1-2; abundance: .; v_gene: TRBV11-3; CDR3aa: CASSYDKGGLGYTF; CDR3nt: TGTGCCAGCAGCTATGATAAAGGGGGCCTTGGCTACACCTTC
d_gene: .; j_gene: TRBJ2-2; abundance: .; v_gene: TRBV29-1; CDR3aa: CSVKGLGVNAGELFF; CDR3nt: TGCAGCGTCAAAGGGCTCGGGGTAAACGCCGGGGAGCTGTTTTTT
d_gene: TRBD2; j_gene: TRBJ2-7; abundance: .; v_gene: TRBV5-6; CDR3aa: CASSFRLAYYEQYF; CDR3nt: TGTGCCAGCAGCTTTAGACTAGCGTATTACGAGCAGTACTTC
d_gene: .; j_gene: TRBJ2-3; abundance: .; v_gene: TRBV4-1; CDR3aa: CATRGSSTDTQYF; CDR3nt: TGCGCCACCCGGGGGTCTAGCACAGATACGCAGTATTTT
d_gene: .; j_gene: TRBJ1-1; abundance: .; v_gene: TRBV19; CDR3aa: CASSHSEVNTEAFF; CDR3nt: TGTGCCAGCTCACATTCGGAGGTGAACACTGAAGCTTTCTTT
d_gene: TRBD1; j_gene: TRBJ2-7; abundance: .; v_gene: TRBV19; CDR3aa: CASSLRDRAEQYF; CDR3nt: TGTGCCAGTAGCCTCCGGGACAGGGCCGAGCAGTACTTC
d_gene: .; j_gene: TRBJ2-7; abundance: .; v_gene: TRBV4-1; CDR3aa: CASSQDPWLRTSYEQYF; CDR3nt: TGCGCCAGCAGCCAAGATCCCTGGCTACGAACGTCCTACGAGCAGTACTTC
d_gene: TRBD2; j_gene: TRBJ2-7; abundance: .; v_gene: TRBV2; CDR3aa: CASRVSGLADEQYF; CDR3nt: TGTGCCAGCAGGGTTTCGGGACTAGCAGACGAGCAGTACTTC
d_gene: .; j_gene: TRBJ2-7; abundance: .; v_gene: TRBV4-1; CDR3aa: CASSHKYRDHYEQYF; CDR3nt: TGCGCCAGCAGCCACAAATACAGGGACCACTACGAGCAGTACTTC
d_gene: .; j_gene: TRBJ2-1; abundance: .; v_gene: TRBV4-1; CDR3aa: CASSQESGAIYNEQFF; CDR3nt: TGCGCCAGCAGCCAAGAGTCGGGGGCTATCTACAATGAGCAGTTCTTC
d_gene: .; j_gene: TRBJ2-1; abundance: .; v_gene: TRBV7-3; CDR3aa: CASSLTDPGEQFF; CDR3nt: TGTGCCAGCAGCTTAACTGACCCCGGAGAGCAGTTCTTC